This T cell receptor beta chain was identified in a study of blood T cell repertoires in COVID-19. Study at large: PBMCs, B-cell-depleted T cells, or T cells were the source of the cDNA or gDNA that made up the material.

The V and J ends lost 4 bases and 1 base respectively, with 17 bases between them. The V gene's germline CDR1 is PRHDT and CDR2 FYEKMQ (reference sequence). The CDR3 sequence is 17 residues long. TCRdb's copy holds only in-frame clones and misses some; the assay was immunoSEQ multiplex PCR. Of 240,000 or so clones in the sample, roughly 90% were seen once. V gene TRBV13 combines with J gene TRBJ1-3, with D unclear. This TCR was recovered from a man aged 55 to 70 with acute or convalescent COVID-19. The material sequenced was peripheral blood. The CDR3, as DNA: TGTGCCAGCAGCTCCCGCCTCCTGGGAGGATCTGGAAACACCATATATTTT. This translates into CASSSRLLGGSGNTIYF. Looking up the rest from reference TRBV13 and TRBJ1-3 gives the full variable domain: AAGVIQSPRHLIKEKRETATLKCYPIPRHDTVYWYQQGPGQDPQFLISFYEKMQSDKGSIPDRFSAQQFSDYHSELNMSSLELGDSALYFCASSSRLLGGSGNTIYFGEGSWLTVV.